This T cell receptor beta chain was sequenced for a study of blood T cell repertoires in COVID-19. About the research overall: The United States, Italy and Spain provided the acute and convalescent COVID-19 samples. The cDNA or gDNA used as material had been derived from T cells, B-cell-depleted T cells, or PBMCs.

In the original processing: Reference gene primer amplification gave estimated nucleated cell counts. Data came from immunoSEQ multiplex PCR; TCRdb stores just in-frame clones and leaves some out. Clonal size and the V and J genes are those of that table, whereas D and trimming came from the DNA. The repertoire holds more than 150,000 clones, with about 85% as singletons. Germline V gene lookup returns CDR1 KGHDR and CDR2 SFDVKD. The V and J ends lost 3 bases and 4 bases respectively, with 14 bases between them. The CDR3 is 15 amino acids. V and J are TRBV24-1 and TRBJ1-2; a possible D gene is TRBD1 (5 bases). The material sequenced was peripheral blood. This clonotype was sampled from a woman aged 80 or older with acute or convalescent COVID-19. Written as DNA, the CDR3 is TGTGCCACCAGTGATGGGCCCCGGGGACTCTATGGCTACACCTTC. It yields the protein CATSDGPRGLYGYTF.